Listed below are T cell receptor beta chains from one sample, sequenced in a study of somatic mutations in cytotoxic T cells in rheumatoid arthritis. The method was immunoSEQ multiplex PCR; TCRdb's version includes in-frame clones alone and lacks a portion of them. Here the sample spans roughly 35,000 clones, less than 85% being singletons. Sequencing was carried out using CD8+ T cells sorted from blood. The receptor set was obtained from a man between 40 and 49 years old in good health. CDR3s include the opening cysteine and the closing phenylalanine or tryptophan. Fields, in order: clone size, D gene, V gene, J gene, CDR3 length, CDR3 protein, CDR3 DNA. A D gene is named only where the DNA matches it firmly. For some rows the clone size is stated as once, few or many, or as a class when expanded; others skip it.

>.|.|TRBV27|TRBJ2-1|14
CASRGGSSYNEQFF
TGTGCCAGCAGAGGGGGGAGCTCCTACAATGAGCAGTTCTTC
>.|.|TRBV29-1|TRBJ2-2|11
CSVIVQGELFF
TGCAGCGTTATTGTACAGGGGGAGCTGTTTTTT
>.|.|TRBV7-9|TRBJ2-2|16
CASSLPRDTNTGELFF
TGTGCCAGCAGCTTACCCCGCGACACCAACACCGGGGAGCTGTTTTTT
>.|TRBD2|TRBV5-4|TRBJ2-3|17
CASSREVLAAPTDTQYF
TGTGCCAGCAGCCGGGAGGTACTAGCGGCACCCACAGATACGCAGTATTTT
>.|.|TRBV5-8|TRBJ1-1|11
CASTGGTEAFF
TGTGCCAGCACGGGGGGGACTGAAGCTTTCTTT
>.|.|TRBV6-1|TRBJ2-7|14
CASSENGFPYEQYF
TGTGCCAGCAGTGAAAATGGGTTTCCCTACGAGCAGTACTTC
>.|.|TRBV6-5|TRBJ2-1|14
CASSRRYSYNEQFF
TGTGCCAGCAGTCGACGGTACTCCTACAATGAGCAGTTCTTC
>.|.|TRBV28|TRBJ2-2|13
CASSPTLTGELFF
TGTGCCAGCAGTCCTACCTTGACCGGGGAGCTGTTTTTT
>.|TRBD2|TRBV27|TRBJ2-1|17
CASSSGLAGIHYNEQFF
TGTGCCAGCAGTTCGGGACTAGCGGGAATTCATTACAATGAGCAGTTCTTC
>.|.|TRBV6-1|TRBJ2-4|18
CASSEAKDRQVAKNIQYF
TGTGCCAGCAGTGAAGCGAAGGACAGACAAGTAGCCAAAAACATTCAGTACTTC
>once|TRBD2|TRBV6-5|TRBJ2-2|16
CASSYSPSGGTGELFF
TGTGCCAGCAGTTACTCCCCTAGCGGGGGCACCGGGGAGCTGTTTTTT
>once|TRBD1|TRBV27|TRBJ1-2|13
CASTKGAGYGYTF
TGTGCCAGCACCAAGGGGGCGGGCTATGGCTACACCTTC
>few|.|TRBV5-1|TRBJ2-2|14
CASKKEGGTGELFF
TGCGCCAGCAAAAAGGAGGGGGGCACCGGGGAGCTGTTTTTT
>.|.|TRBV4-1|TRBJ2-7|13
CASSQPGSYEQYF
TGCGCCAGCAGTCAACCGGGGTCCTACGAGCAGTACTTC
>.|TRBD1|TRBV5-1|TRBJ1-5|14
CASSHDRGDQPQHF
TGCGCCAGCAGCCACGACAGGGGTGACCAGCCCCAGCATTTT
>.|.|TRBV6-6|TRBJ2-4|15
CASSYFGSAKNIQYF
TGTGCCAGCAGTTACTTTGGGTCGGCCAAAAACATTCAGTACTTC
>.|TRBD2|TRBV2|TRBJ2-3|21
CASSDGGGPSGRARGTDTQYF
TGTGCCAGCAGTGACGGAGGGGGTCCTAGCGGGAGGGCCCGTGGCACAGATACGCAGTATTTT
>.|.|TRBV4-2|TRBJ2-1|14
CASSQDAAPNEQFF
TGTGCCAGCAGCCAAGATGCAGCTCCTAATGAGCAGTTCTTC
>.|TRBD2|TRBV7-6|TRBJ2-1|16
CASSLFLGGSDNEQFF
TGTGCCAGCAGCTTATTTCTTGGCGGGAGCGACAATGAGCAGTTCTTC
>.|.|TRBV28|TRBJ2-5|14
CASRTQQGWETQYF
TGTGCCAGCAGGACCCAACAGGGTTGGGAGACCCAGTACTTC
>.|TRBD1|TRBV5-4|TRBJ2-5|14
CASSLGTGQETQYF
TGTGCCAGCAGCTTGGGGACAGGGCAAGAGACCCAGTACTTC
>.|.|TRBV7-6|TRBJ2-5|14
CASSFVGARKTQYF
TGTGCCAGCAGCTTCGTGGGGGCTAGGAAGACCCAGTACTTC